The rows below give T cell receptor beta chains drawn from one sample of a study of CD8 T cells in ankylosing spondylitis. TCRdb recomputed calls from the 5' RACE reads with MiXCR, one row per CDR3 protein. Here the sample spans some 220,000 distinct CDR3 sequences, around 6.6% being singletons. The sample was blood, either unsorted or a sorted T cell fraction (not recorded which). The receptors were gathered from a male donor with ankylosing spondylitis. Each CDR3 is given with its conserved first and last residue. A D gene is named only where the DNA matches it firmly. Expanded clones get a size class; other rows say once, few or many, or leave the size out.

clone size: many; V gene: TRBV5-1; D gene: NA; J gene: TRBJ1-1; CDR3 DNA: TGCGCCAGCAGCTTTAATCTCGGGGGTGAAGCTTTCTTT; CDR3 protein: CASSFNLGGEAFF
clone size: many; V gene: TRBV24-1; D gene: TRBD2; J gene: TRBJ2-3; CDR3 DNA: TGTGCCACCAGTGACCCCGGGACTAGATGGGTCACAGATACGCAGTATTTT; CDR3 protein: CATSDPGTRWVTDTQYF
clone size: many; V gene: TRBV11-2; D gene: NA; J gene: TRBJ2-1; CDR3 DNA: TGTGCCAGCAGCTTCGGACTGGGCCATGAGCAGTTCTTC; CDR3 protein: CASSFGLGHEQFF
clone size: NA; V gene: TRBV30; D gene: TRBD2; J gene: TRBJ2-4; CDR3 DNA: TGTGCCTGGACTGCGGGAGACATTCAGTACTTC; CDR3 protein: CAWTAGDIQYF
clone size: many; V gene: TRBV9; D gene: NA; J gene: TRBJ2-1; CDR3 DNA: TGTGCCAGCAGCGAGCACAGGAGCTCCTACAATGAGCAGTTCTTC; CDR3 protein: CASSEHRSSYNEQFF
clone size: many; V gene: TRBV10-3; D gene: NA; J gene: TRBJ2-3; CDR3 DNA: TGTGCCATCAGGAAAGCCGACAACTTTGACACAGATACGCAGTATTTT; CDR3 protein: CAIRKADNFDTDTQYF
clone size: many; V gene: TRBV4-3; D gene: NA; J gene: TRBJ2-7; CDR3 DNA: TGCGCCAGCAGCCAAAGAGACACCCGGACAGATTTCTACGAGCAGTACTTC; CDR3 protein: CASSQRDTRTDFYEQYF
clone size: many; V gene: TRBV29-1; D gene: NA; J gene: TRBJ2-7; CDR3 DNA: TGCAGCGTTGAAGATCATACCTACGAGCAGTACTTC; CDR3 protein: CSVEDHTYEQYF
clone size: few; V gene: TRBV20-1; D gene: NA; J gene: TRBJ1-5; CDR3 DNA: TGCAGTGCTTCCCGCGGGGTGGTCCTTAGCAATCAGCCCCAGCATTTT; CDR3 protein: CSASRGVVLSNQPQHF
clone size: many; V gene: TRBV19; D gene: NA; J gene: TRBJ2-7; CDR3 DNA: TGTGCCAGTAGTACGGGATGGGAGCAGTACTTC; CDR3 protein: CASSTGWEQYF
clone size: few; V gene: TRBV4-2; D gene: NA; J gene: TRBJ2-3; CDR3 DNA: TGTGCCAGCAGCCAAGATCAGGCGGGACGTTACACAGATACGCAGTATTTT; CDR3 protein: CASSQDQAGRYTDTQYF
clone size: NA; V gene: TRBV7-9; D gene: NA; J gene: TRBJ2-3; CDR3 DNA: TGTGCCAGCAGCTTAGCGATAGGGGGGCACACAGATACGCAGTATTTT; CDR3 protein: CASSLAIGGHTDTQYF
clone size: many; V gene: TRBV7-9; D gene: NA; J gene: TRBJ1-2; CDR3 DNA: TGTGCCAGCAGCTTTTCCGGGGATAACTATGGCTACACCTTC; CDR3 protein: CASSFSGDNYGYTF
clone size: few; V gene: TRBV28; D gene: NA; J gene: TRBJ2-1; CDR3 DNA: TGTGCCAGCATCTACTCAAGCTCCTACAATGAGCAGTTCTTC; CDR3 protein: CASIYSSSYNEQFF
clone size: few; V gene: TRBV7-6; D gene: NA; J gene: TRBJ2-1; CDR3 DNA: TGTGCCAGCAGCTTAGCGGGACGGCCAAACAATGAGCAGTTCTTC; CDR3 protein: CASSLAGRPNNEQFF
clone size: many; V gene: TRBV28; D gene: NA; J gene: TRBJ1-2; CDR3 DNA: TGTGCCAGCACCCCGGGTACTGGCTACACCTTC; CDR3 protein: CASTPGTGYTF
clone size: NA; V gene: TRBV6-2/TRBV6-3; D gene: NA; J gene: TRBJ2-1; CDR3 DNA: TGTGCCAGCAGTTACTCGATGGAGGGCGGATACAATGAGCAGTTCTTC; CDR3 protein: CASSYSMEGGYNEQFF